These 31 T cell receptor beta chains were sequenced from one sample in a study of glioma-infiltrating T cells after dendritic cell vaccination (dated by TCRdb to 2016 to 2018). The library was built by means of the immunoSEQ multiplex PCR assay. In its TCRdb copy, this immuneACCESS table keeps in-frame sequences only and misses some clones. Where compared with another copy, unresolved V genes explain less than half of these, and the others have no known cause. The sample data list tens of thousands of clones, and around 79% of these were observed just once. The ten largest account for roughly 2.2% of the sample. Sequencing was performed on blood, taken before dendritic cell vaccination. The receptors derive from a human donor with glioblastoma.

The rearrangement links TRBV6-5 to TRBJ2-7; D is possibly TRBD1 (5 bases). This CDR3 contains 14 residues. From germline, CDR1 is MNHEY and CDR2 SVGAGI. The V end was cut by 5 bases, the J end by 3 bases, with 14 bases between. The CDR3 DNA reads as TGTGCCAGCAGTACGGACACCAACTTCTACGAGCAGTACTTC. Translated, it gives CASSTDTNFYEQYF.

The genes are TRBV19 and TRBJ2-5; 13 nucleotides align to TRBD2. Looked up from germline, CDR1 is LNHDA and CDR2 is SQIVND (reference sequence). V trimming: 3 bases; J trimming: 2 bases; junction bases outside the gene matches: 3. This CDR3 is built from 16 residues. The CDR3 sequence: CASSIWTSGRQETQYF. The CDR3 nucleotides are TGTGCCAGTAGTATTTGGACTAGCGGGAGACAAGAGACCCAGTACTTC.

This clone has only one observation. The chain uses TRBV6-6 and TRBJ1-3; possible D gene TRBD1, 5 bases. V was pared by 8 bases and J by 4 bases, with 12 bases between. This CDR3 contains 13 residues. Germline V gene data show CDR1 as MNHNY and CDR2 as SVGAGI (reference sequence). CDR3 sequence (DNA): TGTGCCAGCGAATTGGGGCTGGGAAACACCATATATTTT. Translated, it gives CASELGLGNTIYF.

This clone was detected once. The chain is built from TRBV6-1 and TRBJ1-2; possibly TRBD1 for D (5 bases). CDR3 size: 15 residues. Germline CDR1 reads MNHNS; CDR2 reads SASEGT. V was clipped by 2 bases and J by 1 base, with 11 bases between them. DNA for the CDR3: TGTGCCAGCAGTGAACCAGGGATCTATAACTATGGCTACACCTTC. This translates into CASSEPGIYNYGYTF.

The rearrangement links TRBV15 to TRBJ1-5; 10 nucleotides line up with TRBD1. Trimming at V came to 3 bases and at J to 11 bases, leaving 10 bases not matched to a gene. Germline CDR1 and CDR2: LNHNV and YYDKDF (reference sequence). The length of the CDR3 is 15 residues. The CDR3 protein is CATSRPGTGVTAQHF. The CDR3 bases are TGTGCCACCAGCAGGCCAGGGACAGGGGTTACAGCCCAGCATTTT.

The rearrangement links TRBV15 to TRBJ2-5, with 10 bases lining up with TRBD2. V shed 1 base, J shed 5 bases, and the junction held 7 bases outside the gene matches. CDR3 length: 16 residues. The germline gives CDR1 LNHNV, CDR2 YYDKDF (reference sequence). The CDR3 DNA follows: TGTGCCACCAGCAGAGTCCGCAGCGGGGGGGCCGAGACCCAGTACTTC. This encodes CATSRVRSGGAETQYF.

The chain couples TRBV6-5 to TRBJ1-1; D is possibly TRBD1 (6 bases). The CDR3 runs to 14 residues. V was pared by 2 bases and J by 4 bases, with 11 bases between. Germline assignment: CDR1 MNHEY and CDR2 SVGAGI. The CDR3 DNA is TGTGCCAGCAGTTACGTCGGGGGGCCCACTGAAGCTTTCTTT. Protein: CASSYVGGPTEAFF.

This sequence joins TRBV27 and TRBJ1-5, with unresolved D. The length of the CDR3 is 13 residues. Trimming pared 3 bases from V and 4 bases from J, leaving 7 bases between. Germline CDR1 MNHEY, CDR2 SMNVEV (reference sequence). The CDR3 coding sequence is TGTGCCAGCAGTTTTGGAGGGAATCAGCCCCAGCATTTT. Residues: CASSFGGNQPQHF.

This clone appeared a single time. The V gene is TRBV2, the J gene TRBJ1-5; TRBD1 matches at 8 bases. The CDR3 consists of 15 residues. Germline V lookup: CDR1 SNHLY, CDR2 FYNNEI. The V and J ends lost 1 base and 7 bases, in that order; junction bases with no gene match: 6. The CDR3 loop is CASSEGRGRGQPQHF. In nucleotides, the CDR3 is TGTGCCAGCAGTGAAGGCAGGGGGCGAGGCCAGCCCCAGCATTTT.

This clone has more than one count but fewer than ten. The chain links TRBV25-1 to TRBJ1-3; 9 positions agree with TRBD1. Per germline, CDR1 MGHDK and CDR2 SYGVNS. V gave up 7 bases and J gave up 6 bases; unmatched junction bases: 4. The CDR3 loop spans 13 amino acids. The CDR3 DNA reads as TGTGCCAGCACAACAGGGGGCGTAAACACCATATATTTT. It codes for CASTTGGVNTIYF.

The V call is TRBV27, the J call TRBJ1-4; 8 bases are shared with TRBD1. The CDR3 consists of 15 residues. V shed 3 bases and J 6 bases; nucleotides not matched to a gene: 6. Germline-derived CDR1 and CDR2 are MNHEY and SMNVEV (reference sequence). CDR3 residues: CASSFQGAGYEKLFF. The CDR3, as DNA: TGTGCCAGCAGTTTTCAGGGGGCCGGGTATGAAAAACTGTTTTTT.

The rearrangement uses TRBV5-1 and TRBJ2-5; D is possibly TRBD2 (5 bases). Trimming left V 0 bases short and J 4 bases short, with 22 bases between. The CDR3 is 18 residues long. Germline values: CDR1 SGHRS, CDR2 YFSETQ. The CDR3 spells CASSLVSGLAWSGETQYF. The CDR3 DNA reads as TGCGCCAGCAGCTTGGTTTCTGGCTTAGCGTGGTCGGGAGAGACCCAGTACTTC. The full variable domain, in which reference TRBV5-1 and TRBJ2-5 provide the parts outside the CDR3, is KAGVTQTPRYLIKTRGQQVTLSCSPISGHRSVSWYQQTPGQGLQFLFEYFSETQRNKGNFPGRFSGRQFSNSRSEMNVSTLELGDSALYLCASSLVSGLAWSGETQYFGPGTRLLVL.

The CDR3 nucleotides read TGTGCCAGCAGAAACAGGGGGAACACCGGGGAGCTGTTTTTT. Translation gives CASRNRGNTGELFF. The chain combines TRBV25-1 with TRBJ2-2; 7 nucleotides agree with TRBD1. The CDR3 is made up of 14 amino acids. Germline loops: CDR1 MGHDK, CDR2 SYGVNS. V lost 6 bases, J lost 1 base, and 2 bases stayed unmatched.

V and J are TRBV19 and TRBJ2-2, with TRBD1 identical over 10 bases. This CDR3 is built from 13 residues. After removal of 8 bases from V and 6 bases from J, the junction contained 3 bases not matched to a gene. From germline, CDR1 is LNHDA and CDR2 SQIVND (reference sequence). CDR3 residues: CASGTGVAGELFF. The CDR3 DNA reads as TGTGCCAGTGGGACAGGGGTCGCCGGGGAGCTGTTTTTT.

This rearrangement joins TRBV25-1 to TRBJ2-5, with 9 bases fitting TRBD1. The V segment lost 1 base and the J segment 5 bases; nucleotides outside the gene matches: 8. The CDR3 is 16 residues long. Germline V gene data show CDR1 as MGHDK and CDR2 as SYGVNS. The CDR3 region is CASSESGTGPPETQYF. In nucleotides, the CDR3 is TGTGCCAGCAGTGAATCCGGGACAGGGCCACCGGAGACCCAGTACTTC.

The V call is TRBV4-1, the J call TRBJ2-7, with D tentatively TRBD1 (5 bases). The CDR3 spans 13 residues. Trimming pared 3 bases from V and 4 bases from J, leaving 10 bases between. CDR1 and CDR2 from the germline V gene are MGHRA and YSYEKL. CDR3: CASSQTVGYEQYV. The CDR3 bases are TGCGCCAGCAGCCAGACAGTAGGGTACGAGCAGTACGTC.

The CDR3, as DNA: TGTGCCAGCAGCCCAGGGGACACTGAAGCTTTCTTT. Translated: CASSPGDTEAFF. The chain carries TRBV2 and TRBJ1-1; maybe TRBD1 (6 bases). Trimming took off 6 bases at V and 3 bases at J, with 8 bases between the two ends. The length of the CDR3 is 12 residues. CDR1 is SNHLY and CDR2 is FYNNEI in the germline V gene.

As DNA, the CDR3 is TGTGCCAGCAGCGTAGCTGGGGTACAGGTTGATTCACCCCTCCACTTT. Encoded protein: CASSVAGVQVDSPLHF. The chain is built from TRBV9 and TRBJ1-6; D may be TRBD1 (5 bases). This CDR3 has 16 residues. Germline assignment: CDR1 SGDLS and CDR2 YYNGEE. V was shortened by 0 bases and J by 8 bases, with 15 bases between the two germline ends.

The chain is built from TRBV4-2 and TRBJ1-2; TRBD1 aligns across 8 bases. Germline assignment: CDR1 LGHNA and CDR2 YNFKEQ. Losses at the gene ends were 0 bases for V and 4 bases for J; bases not matched to a gene: 4. CDR3 size: 15 residues. CDR3 in amino acids: CASSQDPQGAYGYTF. CDR3 in DNA: TGTGCCAGCAGCCAAGATCCCCAGGGGGCCTATGGCTACACCTTC.

The chain couples TRBV18 to TRBJ2-5; D possibly corresponds to TRBD1 (5 bases). This CDR3 region has 15 residues. Between the trimmed V and J ends, which lost 6 bases and 4 bases, there was a span of 18 bases. CDR1 is KGHSH, CDR2 LQKENI, per germline. In nucleotides, the CDR3 is TGTGCCAGCTCTTTAGGATCGATAAGGGGAGAGACCCAGTACTTC. Translating gives CASSLGSIRGETQYF.

This clone was seen a few times. This chain joins TRBV6-1 and TRBJ2-7; 9 nucleotides align to TRBD1. The CDR3 consists of 13 residues. In germline, CDR1 is MNHNS, CDR2 SASEGT. V shed 6 bases, J shed 7 bases, and the junction held 7 bases outside the gene matches. The CDR3 sequence: CASRAPGTGEQYF. CDR3 sequence (DNA): TGTGCCAGCAGGGCACCCGGGACAGGGGAGCAGTACTTC.

The chain is built from TRBV10-3 and TRBJ2-5; 12 bases match TRBD2. Per the germline V gene, CDR1 is ENHRY and CDR2 is SYGVKD. Trimming removed 5 bases from V and 5 bases from J; junction bases left unmatched: 6. The CDR3 is 15 amino acids. Here the CDR3 reads CAISLGTSGSETQYF. Here the CDR3 DNA reads TGTGCCATCAGTCTCGGGACTAGCGGGTCCGAGACCCAGTACTTC.

V gene TRBV5-1 combines with J gene TRBJ2-3; TRBD2 might be the D (6 bases). V was cut by 3 bases and J by 1 base, with 6 bases left in between. Germline V lookup: CDR1 SGHRS, CDR2 YFSETQ. CDR3 size: 13 residues. CDR3 in DNA: TGCGCCAGCAGCTCTAGCGGCACAGATACGCAGTATTTT. It yields the protein CASSSSGTDTQYF.

This chain links TRBV28 with TRBJ2-7; perhaps TRBD2 as D (6 bases). V was trimmed by 8 bases and J by 6 bases, leaving 20 bases between them. The CDR3 consists of 14 residues. In germline, CDR1 is MDHEN, CDR2 SYDVKM. The CDR3, as DNA: TGTGCCAGCGGATTCGGAGGGCAGCTTAGCGAGCAGTACGTC. This translates into CASGFGGQLSEQYV.

As concerns this clone: This specimen includes other DNA sequences encoding the same CDR3. V is TRBV6-5 and J is TRBJ2-7; 7 bases map to TRBD1. Per germline, CDR1 MNHEY and CDR2 SVGAGI. The CDR3 consists of 14 residues. CDR3 nucleotides: TGTGCCAGCAGCCGACAGGGCAGCTCCTACGAGCAGTATGTC. This gives the protein CASSRQGSSYEQYV.

The chain links TRBV5-1 to TRBJ2-2; TRBD2 agrees at 11 bases. Germline loops: CDR1 SGHRS, CDR2 YFSETQ. V shed 2 bases and J 7 bases; nucleotides not matched to a gene: 10. CDR3 length: 17 residues. CDR3 in amino acids: CASSLLPTSGAGGELFF. As DNA, the CDR3 is TGCGCCAGCAGCTTACTACCGACTAGCGGGGCCGGCGGGGAGCTGTTTTTT.

V usage is TRBV7-9 and J usage is TRBJ2-7; D is perhaps TRBD1 (6 bases). The CDR3 extends over 14 amino acids. Germline-derived CDR1 and CDR2 are SEHNR and FQNEAQ (reference sequence). Trimming left V 5 bases short and J 2 bases short, with 13 bases between. CDR3 loop: CASSATGSPYEQYV. The CDR3 DNA sequence: TGTGCCAGCAGCGCAACAGGGAGTCCCTACGAGCAGTACGTC.

The V call is TRBV13, the J call TRBJ1-6, with 7 bases lining up with TRBD1. Germline V gene sequence: CDR1 PRHDT, CDR2 FYEKMQ (reference sequence). The CDR3 runs to 15 residues. J was trimmed by 18 bases and V by 2 bases; bases with no gene match: 16. The CDR3 loop reads CASSLSWTGGPPAHF. In DNA form, the CDR3 reads TGTGCCAGCAGCTTATCCTGGACAGGAGGCCCCCCGGCCCACTTT.

The chain carries TRBV6-1 and TRBJ2-7; D might be TRBD1 (5 bases). The germline V gene has CDR1 MNHNS and CDR2 SASEGT. The CDR3 is made up of 15 amino acids. Trimming took off 7 bases at V and 0 bases at J, with 16 bases between the two ends. Written as DNA, the CDR3 is TGTGCCAGCAATCCCCAAGGGGATAGCTCCTACGAGCAGTACTTC. Residues: CASNPQGDSSYEQYF.

This sequence joins TRBV16 and TRBJ1-3; 7 nucleotides align to TRBD1. Losses at the gene ends were 3 bases for V and 1 base for J; bases not matched to a gene: 3. The CDR3 covers 15 residues. Germline CDR1 KGHSY, CDR2 FQNENV. CDR3 nucleotide sequence: TGTGCCAGCAGCCAGGGGGACAGATCTGGAAACACCATATATTTT. This codes for CASSQGDRSGNTIYF.

The DNA for the CDR3 is TGTGCCAGCCATCCGAGGGGGTTTAGCGGCTACACCTTC. Translating gives CASHPRGFSGYTF. The chain is built from TRBV19 and TRBJ1-2, with a possible D match to TRBD1 (6 bases). Trimming removed 9 bases at V and 8 bases at J, with 19 bases between. CDR3 length: 13 amino acids. The V gene's germline CDR1 is LNHDA and CDR2 SQIVND (reference sequence).